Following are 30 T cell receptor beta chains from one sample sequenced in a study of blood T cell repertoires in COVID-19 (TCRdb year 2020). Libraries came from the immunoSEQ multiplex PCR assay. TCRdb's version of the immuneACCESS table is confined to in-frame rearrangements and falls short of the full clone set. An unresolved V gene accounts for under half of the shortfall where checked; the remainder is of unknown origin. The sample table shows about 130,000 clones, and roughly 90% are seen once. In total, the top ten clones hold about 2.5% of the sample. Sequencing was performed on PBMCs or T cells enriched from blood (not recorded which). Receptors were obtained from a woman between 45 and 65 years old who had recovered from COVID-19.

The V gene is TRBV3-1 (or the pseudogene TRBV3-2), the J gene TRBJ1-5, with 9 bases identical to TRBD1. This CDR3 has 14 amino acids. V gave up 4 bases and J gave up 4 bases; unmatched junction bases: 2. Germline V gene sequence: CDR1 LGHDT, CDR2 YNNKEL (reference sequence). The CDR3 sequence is CASSRGQGNQPQHF. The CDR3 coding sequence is TGTGCCAGCAGCCGAGGACAGGGGAATCAGCCCCAGCATTTT.

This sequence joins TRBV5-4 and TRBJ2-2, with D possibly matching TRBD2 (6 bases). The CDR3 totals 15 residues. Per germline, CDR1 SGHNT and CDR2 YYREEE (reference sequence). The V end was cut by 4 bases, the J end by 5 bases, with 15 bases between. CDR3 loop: CASSPSGVPTGELFF. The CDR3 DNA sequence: TGTGCCAGCAGCCCATCGGGGGTACCGACCGGGGAGCTGTTTTTT.

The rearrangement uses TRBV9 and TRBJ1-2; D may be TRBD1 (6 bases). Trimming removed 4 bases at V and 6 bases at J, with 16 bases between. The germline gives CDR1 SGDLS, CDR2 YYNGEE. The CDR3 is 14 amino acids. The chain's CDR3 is CASSRETGTDGYTF. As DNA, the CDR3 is TGTGCCAGCAGCCGAGAGACAGGAACCGATGGCTACACCTTC.

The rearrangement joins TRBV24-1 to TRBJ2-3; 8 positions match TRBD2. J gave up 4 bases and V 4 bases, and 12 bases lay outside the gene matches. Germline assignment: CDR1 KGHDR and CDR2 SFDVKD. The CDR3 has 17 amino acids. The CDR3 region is CATSDRGLAGDADTQYF. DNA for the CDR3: TGTGCCACCAGTGACCGTGGACTAGCCGGTGACGCAGATACGCAGTATTTT.

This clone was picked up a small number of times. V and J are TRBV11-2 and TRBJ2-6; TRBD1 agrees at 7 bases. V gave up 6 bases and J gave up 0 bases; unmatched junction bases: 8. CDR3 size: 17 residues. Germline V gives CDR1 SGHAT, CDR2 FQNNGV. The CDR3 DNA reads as TGTGCCAGCAGACCAGGGGGTGCAAGCTCTGGGGCCAACGTCCTGACTTTC. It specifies CASRPGGASSGANVLTF. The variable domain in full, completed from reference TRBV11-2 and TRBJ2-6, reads EAGVAQSPRYKIIEKRQSVAFWCNPISGHATLYWYQQILGQGPKLLIQFQNNGVVDDSQLPKDRFSAERLKGVDSTLKIQPAKLEDSAVYLCASRPGGASSGANVLTFGAGSRLTVL.

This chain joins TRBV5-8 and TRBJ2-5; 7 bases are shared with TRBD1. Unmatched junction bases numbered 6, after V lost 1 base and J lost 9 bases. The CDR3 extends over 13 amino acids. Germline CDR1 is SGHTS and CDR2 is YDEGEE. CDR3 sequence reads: CASSLSDRAPQYF. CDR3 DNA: TGTGCCAGCAGCTTGTCTGACAGGGCACCCCAGTACTTC. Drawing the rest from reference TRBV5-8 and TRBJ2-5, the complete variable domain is EAGVTQSPTHLIKTRGQQATLRCSPISGHTSVYWYQQALGLGLQFLLWYDEGEERNRGNFPPRFSGRQFPNYSSELNVNALELEDSALYLCASSLSDRAPQYFGPGTRLLVL.

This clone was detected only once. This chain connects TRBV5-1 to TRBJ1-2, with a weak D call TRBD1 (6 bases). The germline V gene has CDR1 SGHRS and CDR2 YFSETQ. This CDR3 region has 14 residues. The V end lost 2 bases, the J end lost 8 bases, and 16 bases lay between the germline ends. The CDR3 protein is CASSFDGQPWGYTF. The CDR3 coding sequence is TGCGCCAGCAGCTTCGATGGACAGCCGTGGGGCTACACCTTC.

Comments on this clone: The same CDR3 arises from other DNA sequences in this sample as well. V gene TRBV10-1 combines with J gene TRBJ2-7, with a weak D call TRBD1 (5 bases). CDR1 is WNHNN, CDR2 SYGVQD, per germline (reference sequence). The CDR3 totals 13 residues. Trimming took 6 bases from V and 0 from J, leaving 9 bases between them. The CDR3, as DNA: TGCGCCAGCAGCCCAACAGGCTCCTACGAGCAGTACTTC. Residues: CASSPTGSYEQYF.

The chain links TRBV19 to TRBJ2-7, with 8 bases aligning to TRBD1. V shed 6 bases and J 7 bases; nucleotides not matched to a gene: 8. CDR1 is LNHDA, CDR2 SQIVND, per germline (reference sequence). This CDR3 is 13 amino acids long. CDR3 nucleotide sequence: TGTGCCAGTAGCACGGGACAGGTCGTTGAGCAGTACTTC. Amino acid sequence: CASSTGQVVEQYF.

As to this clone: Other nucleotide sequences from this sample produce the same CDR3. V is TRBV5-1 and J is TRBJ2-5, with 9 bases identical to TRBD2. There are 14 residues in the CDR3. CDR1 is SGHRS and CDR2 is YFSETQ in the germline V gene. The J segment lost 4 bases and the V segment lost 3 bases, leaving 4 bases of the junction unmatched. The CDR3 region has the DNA TGCGCCAGCAGCTCCAGCGGGGGGCGAGAGACCCAGTACTTC. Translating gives CASSSSGGRETQYF.

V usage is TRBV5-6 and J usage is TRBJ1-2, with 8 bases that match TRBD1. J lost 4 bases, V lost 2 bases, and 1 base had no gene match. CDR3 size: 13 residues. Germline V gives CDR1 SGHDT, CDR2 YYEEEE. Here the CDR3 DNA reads TGTGCCAGCAGCTTAGGGACAGGCTATGGCTACACCTTC. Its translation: CASSLGTGYGYTF.

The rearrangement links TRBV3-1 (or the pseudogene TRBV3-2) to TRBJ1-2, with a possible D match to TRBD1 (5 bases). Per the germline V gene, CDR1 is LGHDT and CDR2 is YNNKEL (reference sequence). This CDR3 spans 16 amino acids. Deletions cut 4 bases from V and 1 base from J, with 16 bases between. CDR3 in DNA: TGTGCCAGCAGCCGAGACGGGCAGGGCTTTAACTATGGCTACACCTTC. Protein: CASSRDGQGFNYGYTF.

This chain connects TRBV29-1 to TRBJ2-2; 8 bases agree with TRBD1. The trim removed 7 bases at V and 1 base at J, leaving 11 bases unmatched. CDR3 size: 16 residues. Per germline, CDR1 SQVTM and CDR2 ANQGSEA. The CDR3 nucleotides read TGCAGCGCCTTCTCGCCGGGACAGGAGAACACCGGGGAGCTGTTTTTT. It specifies CSAFSPGQENTGELFF.

CDR3 in DNA: TGTGCCAGCAGCTTCCAGAAGGGGCTTATGGAGACCCAGTACTTC. Its translation is CASSFQKGLMETQYF. V gene TRBV11-3 combines with J gene TRBJ2-5; TRBD1 is a possible D gene (5 bases). Germline V gene sequence: CDR1 SGHNT, CDR2 YENEEA. V lost 3 bases and J lost 5, with 16 bases in between. There are 15 residues in the CDR3.

CDR3 coding DNA: TGTGCCAGCAGCTTACTAGCGGGGGGGCTCAACGGGGAGCTGTTTTTT. This gives the protein CASSLLAGGLNGELFF. The rearrangement joins TRBV7-2 to TRBJ2-2; 12 nucleotides align to TRBD2. Germline V gene lookup returns CDR1 SGHTA and CDR2 FQGNSA. Trimming cost V 2 bases and J 7 bases; bases outside gene matches: 5. The CDR3 runs to 16 residues.

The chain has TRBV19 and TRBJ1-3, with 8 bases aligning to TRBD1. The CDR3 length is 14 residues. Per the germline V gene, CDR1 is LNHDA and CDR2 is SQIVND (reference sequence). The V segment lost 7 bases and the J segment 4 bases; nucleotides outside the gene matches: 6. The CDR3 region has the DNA TGTGCCAGTACTTCAGGGGGCAGGGGAAACACCATATATTTT. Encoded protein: CASTSGGRGNTIYF.

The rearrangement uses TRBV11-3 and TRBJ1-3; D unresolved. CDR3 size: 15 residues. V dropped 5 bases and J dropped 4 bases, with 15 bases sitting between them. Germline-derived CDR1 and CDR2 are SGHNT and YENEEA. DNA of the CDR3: TGTGCCAGCAGCCCTCGGGGTTCTGGCGGAAACACCATATATTTT. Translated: CASSPRGSGGNTIYF.

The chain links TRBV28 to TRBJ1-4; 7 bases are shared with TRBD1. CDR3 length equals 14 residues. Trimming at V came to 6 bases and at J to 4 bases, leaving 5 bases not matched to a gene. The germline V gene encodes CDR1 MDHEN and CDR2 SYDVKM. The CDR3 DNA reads TGTGCCAGCAGACAGACAGGGCTTAATGAAAAACTGTTTTTT. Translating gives CASRQTGLNEKLFF.

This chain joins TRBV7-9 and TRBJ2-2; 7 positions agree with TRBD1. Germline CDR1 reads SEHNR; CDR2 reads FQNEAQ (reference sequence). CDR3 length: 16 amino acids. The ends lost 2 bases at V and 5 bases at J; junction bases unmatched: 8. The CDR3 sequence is CASSLMFGRGTGELFF. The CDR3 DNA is TGTGCCAGCAGCTTAATGTTCGGCAGGGGGACCGGGGAGCTGTTTTTT.

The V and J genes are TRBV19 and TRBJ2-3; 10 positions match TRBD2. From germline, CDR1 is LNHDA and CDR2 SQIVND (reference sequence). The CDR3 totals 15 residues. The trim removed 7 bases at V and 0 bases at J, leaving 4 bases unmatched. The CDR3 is CASTGLAASTDTQYF. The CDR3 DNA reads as TGTGCCAGTACCGGACTAGCGGCTAGCACAGATACGCAGTATTTT.

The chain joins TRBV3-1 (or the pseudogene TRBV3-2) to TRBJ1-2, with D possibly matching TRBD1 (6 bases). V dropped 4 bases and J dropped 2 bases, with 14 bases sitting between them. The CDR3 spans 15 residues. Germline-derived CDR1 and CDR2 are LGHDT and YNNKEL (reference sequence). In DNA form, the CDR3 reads TGTGCCAGCAGCCCGACGACAGGTACCAACTATGGCTACACCTTC. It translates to CASSPTTGTNYGYTF.

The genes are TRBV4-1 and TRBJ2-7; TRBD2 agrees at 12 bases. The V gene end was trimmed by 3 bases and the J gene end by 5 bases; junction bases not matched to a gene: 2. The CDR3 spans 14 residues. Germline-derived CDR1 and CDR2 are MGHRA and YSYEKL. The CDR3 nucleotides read TGCGCCAGCAGCCATCGGACTAGCGGGGACGAGCAGTACTTC. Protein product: CASSHRTSGDEQYF.

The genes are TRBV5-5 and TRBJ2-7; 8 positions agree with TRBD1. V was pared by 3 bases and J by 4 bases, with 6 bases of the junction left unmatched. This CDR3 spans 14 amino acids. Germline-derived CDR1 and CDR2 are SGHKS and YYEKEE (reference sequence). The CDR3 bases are TGTGCCAGCAGCTGGATCAGGGGGCCATACGAGCAGTACTTC. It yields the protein CASSWIRGPYEQYF.

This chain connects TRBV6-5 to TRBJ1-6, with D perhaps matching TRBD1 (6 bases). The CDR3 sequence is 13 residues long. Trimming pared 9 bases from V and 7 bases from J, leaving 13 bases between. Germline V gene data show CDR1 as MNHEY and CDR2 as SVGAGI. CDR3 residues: CASRTATNSPLHF. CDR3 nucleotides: TGTGCCAGTCGGACAGCGACCAATTCACCCCTCCACTTT.

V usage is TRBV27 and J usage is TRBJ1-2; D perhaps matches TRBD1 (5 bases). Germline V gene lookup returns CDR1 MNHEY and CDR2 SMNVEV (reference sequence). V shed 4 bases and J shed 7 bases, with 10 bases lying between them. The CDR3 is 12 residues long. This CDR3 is CASSSQGFGYTF. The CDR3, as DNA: TGTGCCAGCAGTTCCCAGGGTTTTGGCTACACCTTC.

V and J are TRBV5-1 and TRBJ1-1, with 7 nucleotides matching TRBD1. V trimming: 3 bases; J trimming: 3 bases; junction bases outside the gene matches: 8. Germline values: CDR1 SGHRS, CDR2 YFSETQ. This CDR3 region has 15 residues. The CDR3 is CASSSEQGMDTEAFF. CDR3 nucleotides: TGCGCCAGCAGCTCGGAACAGGGGATGGACACTGAAGCTTTCTTT.

The CDR3 region has the DNA TGTGCCAGCAGTCGGACAGGACAGAACACTGAAGCTTTCTTT. It specifies CASSRTGQNTEAFF. V gene TRBV6-2 or TRBV6-3 combines with J gene TRBJ1-1; 7 bases map to TRBD1. The junction had 4 bases not matched to a gene; V was cut back by 5 bases and J by 1 base. The CDR3 length is 14 residues. Looked up from germline, CDR1 is MNHEY and CDR2 is SVGEGT.

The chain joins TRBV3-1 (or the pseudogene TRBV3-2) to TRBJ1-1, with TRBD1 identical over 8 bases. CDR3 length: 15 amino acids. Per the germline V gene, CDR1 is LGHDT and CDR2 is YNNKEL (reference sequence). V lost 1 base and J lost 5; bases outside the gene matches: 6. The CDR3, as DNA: TGTGCCAGCAGCCAAGTCAGGGGGCTTGGGACTGAAGCTTTCTTT. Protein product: CASSQVRGLGTEAFF.

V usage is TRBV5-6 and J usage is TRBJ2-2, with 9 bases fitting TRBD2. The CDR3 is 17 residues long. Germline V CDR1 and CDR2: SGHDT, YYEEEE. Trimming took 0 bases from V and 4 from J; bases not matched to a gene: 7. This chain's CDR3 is CASSLDIWRGGTGELFF. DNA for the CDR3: TGTGCCAGCAGCTTGGATATTTGGCGGGGGGGCACCGGGGAGCTGTTTTTT. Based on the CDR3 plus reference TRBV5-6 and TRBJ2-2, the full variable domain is DAGVTQSPTHLIKTRGQQVTLRCSPKSGHDTVSWYQQALGQGPQFIFQYYEEEERQRGNFPDRFSGHQFPNYSSELNVNALLLGDSALYLCASSLDIWRGGTGELFFGEGSRLTVL.

Written as DNA, the CDR3 is TGTGCCAGCAGCCAGGGGATCCCAGAGACCCAGTACTTC. Encoded protein: CASSQGIPETQYF. The chain links TRBV27 to TRBJ2-5; TRBD1 might be the D (6 bases). The length of the CDR3 is 13 residues. Germline values: CDR1 MNHEY, CDR2 SMNVEV (reference sequence). The V end was cut by 6 bases, the J end by 4 bases, with 12 bases between.